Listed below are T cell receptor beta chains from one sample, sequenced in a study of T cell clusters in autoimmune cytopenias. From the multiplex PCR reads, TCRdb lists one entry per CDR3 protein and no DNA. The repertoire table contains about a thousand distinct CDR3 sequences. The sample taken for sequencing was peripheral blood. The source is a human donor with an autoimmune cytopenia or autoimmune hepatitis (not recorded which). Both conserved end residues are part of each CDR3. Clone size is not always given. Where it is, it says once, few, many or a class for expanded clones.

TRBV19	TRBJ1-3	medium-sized	CASTRGGSGNTIYF
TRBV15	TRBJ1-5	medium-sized	CATSREAESQPQHF
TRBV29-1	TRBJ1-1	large	CSVVWTTEAFF
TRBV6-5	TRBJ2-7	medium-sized	CASSSPGVSSYEQYF
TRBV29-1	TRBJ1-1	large	CSVGGGTRANTEAFF
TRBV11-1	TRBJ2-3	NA	CASSLTSGGGDTQYF
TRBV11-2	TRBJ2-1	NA	CASSQAGTSAYNEQFF
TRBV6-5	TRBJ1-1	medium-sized	CASSWTGGTEAFF
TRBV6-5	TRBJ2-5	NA	CASRVSGGETQYF
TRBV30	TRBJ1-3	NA	CARRGGGGGNTIYF
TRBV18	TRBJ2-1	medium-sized	CASSPSRTRGGNEQFF
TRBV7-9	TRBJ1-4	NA	CASSSQGGLEKLFF
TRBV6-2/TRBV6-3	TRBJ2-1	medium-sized	CASGQGTTLSEQFF
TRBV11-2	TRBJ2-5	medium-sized	CASSLVHQETQYF
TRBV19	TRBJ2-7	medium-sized	CASSNGGRTYEQYF
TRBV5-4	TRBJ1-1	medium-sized	CASSSARNTEAFF
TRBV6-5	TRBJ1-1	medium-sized	CASRTTGLMNTEAFF
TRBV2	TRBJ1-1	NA	CASSKEGGRQGALAFF
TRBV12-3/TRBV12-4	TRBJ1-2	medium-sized	CASSLRGTYGYTF
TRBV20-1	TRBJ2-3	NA	CSASPLKTAVDTQYF
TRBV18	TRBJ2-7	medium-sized	CASSPPQRTNGLYEQYF
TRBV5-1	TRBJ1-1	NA	CASSLPGQTNTEAFF
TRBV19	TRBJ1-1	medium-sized	CASGDRQAVTEAFF
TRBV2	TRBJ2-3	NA	CASRGRLGNGDTDTQYF
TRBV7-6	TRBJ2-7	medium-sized	CASSLAPTVSYEQYF
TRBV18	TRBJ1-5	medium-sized	CASSSLTGAFNQPQHF
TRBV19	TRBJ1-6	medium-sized	CASSQNRLHKNSPLHF
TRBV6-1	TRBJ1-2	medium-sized	CASAIGGRANYGYTF
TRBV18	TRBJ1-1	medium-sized	CASSLTTGNTEAFF
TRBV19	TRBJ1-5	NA	CASSSRGTGDGSNQPQHF
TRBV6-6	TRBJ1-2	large	CASSRLDRSANYGYTF